A selection of T cell receptor beta chains follows, all from one sample in a study of cytomegalovirus exposure and HLA in healthy donors. TCRdb keeps only in-frame clones here, not all; method: immunoSEQ multiplex PCR. Among under 150,000 clones listed, approximately 80% were seen once. The sample was PBMCs. The receptor set was obtained from a male donor in good health and CMV-seronegative. CDR3s include the opening cysteine and the closing phenylalanine or tryptophan. Fields, in order: D gene, clone size, CDR3 length, V gene, J gene, CDR3 DNA, CDR3 protein. The D gene is left open where the match is weak. The listing skips clone size in some rows; elsewhere it reads once, few, many or a size class.

NA	NA	13	TRBV5-5	TRBJ2-7	TGTGCCAGCAGCTTGGCAGGGTCCCACGAGCAGTACTTC	CASSLAGSHEQYF
NA	NA	16	TRBV9	TRBJ2-2	TGTGCCAGCAGCGTAGGTCTAGCGCGGTACACCGGGGAGCTGTTTTTT	CASSVGLARYTGELFF
TRBD1	once	16	TRBV7-8	TRBJ2-1	TGTGCCAGCAGCTTAGAAAGACAGGGGGTCATGTATGAGCAGTTCTTC	CASSLERQGVMYEQFF
TRBD2	once	17	TRBV4-1	TRBJ2-2	TGCGCCAGCAGCCAGGCCGGACTAGCGGGGATTACCGGGGAGCTGTTTTTT	CASSQAGLAGITGELFF
TRBD1	NA	16	TRBV4-3	TRBJ2-5	TGCGCCAGCAGCCAGGAACCGGGACAGGGGGGGGAGACCCAGTACTTC	CASSQEPGQGGETQYF
NA	NA	13	TRBV28	TRBJ1-2	TGTGCCAGCAGCTCGGATGGGCAGAGAGGCTACACCTTC	CASSSDGQRGYTF
NA	NA	13	TRBV6-1	TRBJ1-2	TGTGCCAGCAGTGACCAGGGGTTCTATGGCTACACCTTC	CASSDQGFYGYTF
TRBD1	few	15	TRBV7-9	TRBJ1-6	TGTGCCAGCAACACACCGGGACAGGGAATTACACCCCTCCACTTT	CASNTPGQGITPLHF
NA	NA	15	TRBV5-1	TRBJ2-2	TGCGCCAGTACCCGAGAGGGGGGGCTCCCCGGGGAGCTGTTTTTT	CASTREGGLPGELFF
TRBD1	NA	16	TRBV27	TRBJ1-5	TGTGCCAGCAGTTCAATGGGACAGGGGGGAGGTCAGCCCCAGCATTTT	CASSSMGQGGGQPQHF
NA	NA	13	TRBV30	TRBJ2-7	TGTGCCTGGACGCCCGTCCTCAGGGGCGAGCAGTACTTC	CAWTPVLRGEQYF
NA	NA	14	TRBV6-5	TRBJ2-7	TGTGCCAGCAGTCCAGGGGTCGGATCCTACGAGCAGTACTTC	CASSPGVGSYEQYF
TRBD1	NA	13	TRBV7-8	TRBJ1-1	TGTGCCAGCAGCTTAGGTCCGGGACAGTGGGCTTTCTTT	CASSLGPGQWAFF
TRBD1	NA	16	TRBV4-2	TRBJ2-7	TGTGCCAGCAGCCAAGACAGGACAGGGGGAACCTACGAGCAGTACTTC	CASSQDRTGGTYEQYF
NA	NA	15	TRBV7-8	TRBJ1-1	TGTGCCAGCAGCTTACAGGTGAACAAGAACACTGAAGCTTTCTTT	CASSLQVNKNTEAFF
TRBD1	NA	14	TRBV7-6	TRBJ1-2	TGTGCCAGCAGCTTACTTACAGGGGGCTATGGCTACACCTTC	CASSLLTGGYGYTF
NA	NA	16	TRBV21-1	TRBJ1-6	TGTGCCAGCCTTTGGGGAGGGACCCATGGTGGCTCACCCCTCCACTTT	CASLWGGTHGGSPLHF
TRBD1	NA	13	TRBV7-2	TRBJ1-1	TGTGCCAGCAGCCGGAAACTGGACAGGGAAGCTTTCTTT	CASSRKLDREAFF
TRBD2	NA	17	TRBV27	TRBJ2-5	TGTGCCAGCAGCCCAAAACCAACTAGCGGGGGACAAGAGACCCAGTACTTC	CASSPKPTSGGQETQYF
NA	NA	18	TRBV5-6	TRBJ1-2	TGTGCCAGCAGCCCACTTTGGGCGCAGGGAGGGGCGCACTATGGCTACACCTTC	CASSPLWAQGGAHYGYTF
TRBD1	NA	14	TRBV19	TRBJ1-1	TGTGCCAGTAGTATCATACAGGGGGACACTGAAGCTTTCTTT	CASSIIQGDTEAFF
TRBD2	NA	17	TRBV18	TRBJ2-7	TGTGCCAGCTCACCGATAATGACTAGCGGGGGGCCCAACGAGCAGTACTTC	CASSPIMTSGGPNEQYF
TRBD1	NA	16	TRBV4-1	TRBJ2-6	TGCGCCAGCAGCCCAGGACAGGGGGCTGGGGCCAACGTCCTGACTTTC	CASSPGQGAGANVLTF
TRBD1	once	15	TRBV15	TRBJ1-6	TGTGCCACCAGCAGAGGGACAGGGATTAATTCACCCCTCCACTTT	CATSRGTGINSPLHF
NA	NA	14	TRBV7-2	TRBJ2-1	TGTGCCAGCAGCTTAGCGAGCTCCTACAATGAGCAGTTCTTC	CASSLASSYNEQFF
NA	NA	16	TRBV2	TRBJ2-7	TGTGCCAGCAGCGAACAGGGTGGCGTAGGATCCGCCGAGCAGTACTTC	CASSEQGGVGSAEQYF
NA	NA	13	TRBV29-1	TRBJ1-2	TGCAGCGTTGATGGGGGGGCAGGGTATGGCTACACCTTC	CSVDGGAGYGYTF
TRBD1	NA	11	TRBV28	TRBJ1-1	TGTGCCACAGCCGGGACAGGGCACGCTTTCTTT	CATAGTGHAFF
NA	NA	16	TRBV30	TRBJ1-4	TGTGCCTGGAGTCCTCTCTCGAGGGCTGCGAATGAAAAACTGTTTTTT	CAWSPLSRAANEKLFF
TRBD1	NA	15	TRBV9	TRBJ1-1	TGTGCCAGCAGCGTAGGGGGGACAGTGAACACTGAAGCTTTCTTT	CASSVGGTVNTEAFF
NA	NA	13	TRBV7-3	TRBJ1-2	TGTGCCAGCAGCTTAACCCCTGGACTTGGCTACACCTTC	CASSLTPGLGYTF
NA	NA	16	TRBV4-1	TRBJ1-2	TGCGCCAGCAGCCAAGACCCGAGTCGCAGGAACTATGGCTACACCTTC	CASSQDPSRRNYGYTF
TRBD1	NA	13	TRBV6-5	TRBJ2-3	TGTGCCAGCACACAGGGGGGAATAGATACGCAGTATTTT	CASTQGGIDTQYF
TRBD1	few	16	TRBV4-3	TRBJ2-5	TGCGCCAGCAGCCAAGATGTCGACAGGGGGACAGAGACCCAGTACTTC	CASSQDVDRGTETQYF
NA	few	14	TRBV29-1	TRBJ2-1	TGCAGCTCGAAGAGACAGAGGACCTACAATGAGCAGTTCTTC	CSSKRQRTYNEQFF